This T cell receptor beta chain was identified during a study of cytomegalovirus exposure and HLA in healthy donors. J was trimmed by 5 bases and V by 5 bases; bases with no gene match: 6. This CDR3 spans 13 amino acids. Germline CDR1 reads LNHDA; CDR2 reads SQIVND (reference sequence). The protocol was immunoSEQ multiplex PCR, while the TCRdb copy is restricted to in-frame clones and leaves out a portion. The table records some 340,000 clones, about 85% of them present only once. Input material: PBMCs. This sequence joins TRBV19 and TRBJ2-7, with TRBD1 identical over 7 bases. The TCR sequence derives from a young woman in good health and CMV-seropositive. The CDR3 coding sequence is TGTGCCAGTAGTGTAAAGACAGGGAACGAGCAGTACTTC. Its protein product is CASSVKTGNEQYF. The full variable domain, with the rest looked up from reference TRBV19 and TRBJ2-7, is DGGITQSPKYLFRKEGQNVTLSCEQNLNHDAMYWYRQDPGQGLRLIYYSQIVNDFQKGDIAEGYSVSREKKESFPLTVTSAQKNPTAFYLCASSVKTGNEQYFGPGTRLTVT.